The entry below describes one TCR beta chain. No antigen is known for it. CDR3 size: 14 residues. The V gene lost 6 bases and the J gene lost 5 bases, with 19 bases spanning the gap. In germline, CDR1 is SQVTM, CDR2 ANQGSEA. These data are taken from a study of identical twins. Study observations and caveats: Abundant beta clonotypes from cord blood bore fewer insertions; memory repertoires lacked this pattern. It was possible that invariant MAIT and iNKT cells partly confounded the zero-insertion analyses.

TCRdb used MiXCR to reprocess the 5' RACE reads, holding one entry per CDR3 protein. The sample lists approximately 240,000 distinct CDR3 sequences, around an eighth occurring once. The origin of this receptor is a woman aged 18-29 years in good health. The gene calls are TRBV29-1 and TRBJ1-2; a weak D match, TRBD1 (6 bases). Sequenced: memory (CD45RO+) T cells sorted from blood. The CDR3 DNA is TGCAGCGTCGTAGCCGGTACAGGGAGATATGGCTACACCTTC. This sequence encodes CSVVAGTGRYGYTF.